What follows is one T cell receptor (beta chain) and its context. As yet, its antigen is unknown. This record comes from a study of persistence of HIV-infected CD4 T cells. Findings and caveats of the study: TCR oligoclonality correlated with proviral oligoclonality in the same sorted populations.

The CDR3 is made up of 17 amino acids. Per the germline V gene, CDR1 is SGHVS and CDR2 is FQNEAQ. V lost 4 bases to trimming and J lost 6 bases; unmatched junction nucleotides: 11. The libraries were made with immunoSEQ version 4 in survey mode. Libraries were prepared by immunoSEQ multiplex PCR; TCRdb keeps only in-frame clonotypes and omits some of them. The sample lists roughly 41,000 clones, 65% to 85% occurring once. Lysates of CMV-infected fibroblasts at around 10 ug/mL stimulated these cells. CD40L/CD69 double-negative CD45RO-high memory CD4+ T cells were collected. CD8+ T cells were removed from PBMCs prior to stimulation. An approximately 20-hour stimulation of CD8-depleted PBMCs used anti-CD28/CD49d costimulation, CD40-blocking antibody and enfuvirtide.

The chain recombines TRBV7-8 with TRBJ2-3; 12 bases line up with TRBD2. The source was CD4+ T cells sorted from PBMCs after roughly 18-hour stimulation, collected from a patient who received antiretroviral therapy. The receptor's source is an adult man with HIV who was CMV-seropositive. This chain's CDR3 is CASSYLLAGGPRDTQYF. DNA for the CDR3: TGTGCCAGCAGCTACCTACTAGCGGGGGGCCCCCGTGATACGCAGTATTTT.